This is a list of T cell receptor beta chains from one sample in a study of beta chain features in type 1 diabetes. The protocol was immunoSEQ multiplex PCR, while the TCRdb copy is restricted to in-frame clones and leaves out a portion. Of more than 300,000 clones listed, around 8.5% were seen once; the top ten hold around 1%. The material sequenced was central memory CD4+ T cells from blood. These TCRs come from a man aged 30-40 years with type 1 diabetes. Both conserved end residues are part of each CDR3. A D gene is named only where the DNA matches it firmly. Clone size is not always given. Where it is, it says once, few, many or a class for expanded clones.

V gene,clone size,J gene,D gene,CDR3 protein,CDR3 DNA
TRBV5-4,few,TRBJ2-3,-,CASSLSSGAADTQYF,TGTGCCAGCAGCTTGTCGTCGGGGGCGGCAGATACGCAGTATTTT
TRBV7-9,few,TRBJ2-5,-,CASSLGGKETQYF,TGTGCCAGCAGCTTAGGGGGGAAAGAGACCCAGTACTTC
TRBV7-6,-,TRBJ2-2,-,CASSLGRVPGELFF,TGTGCCAGCAGCTTAGGTCGCGTACCCGGGGAGCTGTTTTTT
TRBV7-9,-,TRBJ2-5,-,CASKGGQPQETQYF,TGTGCCAGCAAAGGTGGACAGCCACAAGAGACCCAGTACTTC
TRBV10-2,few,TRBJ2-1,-,CASSKLSGNEQFF,TGCGCCAGCAGTAAATTATCCGGGAATGAGCAGTTCTTC
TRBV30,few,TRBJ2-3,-,CAWSVNSAQDTQYF,TGTGCCTGGAGTGTAAACTCGGCTCAAGATACGCAGTATTTT
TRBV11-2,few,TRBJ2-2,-,CASSLDQYTGELFF,TGTGCCAGCAGCTTAGATCAGTACACCGGGGAGCTGTTTTTT
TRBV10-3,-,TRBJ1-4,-,CAISEREEKLFF,TGTGCCATCAGTGAGAGGGAGGAAAAACTGTTTTTT
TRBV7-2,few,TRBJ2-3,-,CASSSPGGGTDTQYF,TGTGCCAGCAGCTCGCCGGGGGGCGGGACAGATACGCAGTATTTT
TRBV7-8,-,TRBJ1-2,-,CASSFSAGAGYTF,TGTGCCAGCAGCTTTAGCGCCGGAGCTGGCTACACCTTC
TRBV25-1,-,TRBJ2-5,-,CASSEWRESQETQYF,TGTGCCAGCAGTGAATGGAGAGAGTCCCAAGAGACCCAGTACTTC
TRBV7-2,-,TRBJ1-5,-,CASSPGLSNQPQHF,TGTGCCAGCAGCCCGGGACTGAGCAATCAGCCCCAGCATTTT
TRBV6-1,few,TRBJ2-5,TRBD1,CASTGTVSPETQYF,TGTGCCAGCACCGGGACAGTCTCGCCGGAGACCCAGTACTTC
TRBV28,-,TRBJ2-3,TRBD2,CASSLAGGRDTQYF,TGTGCCAGCAGTCTCGCGGGGGGGCGCGATACGCAGTATTTT
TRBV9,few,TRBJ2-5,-,CASSAGLGETQYF,TGTGCCAGCAGCGCGGGGCTGGGAGAGACCCAGTACTTC
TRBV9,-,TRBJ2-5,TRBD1,CASSIGTGVETQYF,TGTGCCAGCAGTATCGGGACAGGGGTCGAGACCCAGTACTTC
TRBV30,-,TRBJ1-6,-,CAWSGNSPLHF,TGTGCCTGGAGTGGGAATTCACCCCTCCACTTT
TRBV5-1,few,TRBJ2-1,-,CASSLALGSYNEQFF,TGCGCCAGCAGCTTGGCTTTAGGCTCCTACAATGAGCAGTTCTTC
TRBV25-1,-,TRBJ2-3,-,CLGTDTQYF,TGCCTAGGCACAGATACGCAGTATTTT
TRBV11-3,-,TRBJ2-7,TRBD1,CASSPGLGQGDEQYF,TGTGCCAGCAGCCCCGGACTCGGGCAGGGGGACGAGCAGTACTTC
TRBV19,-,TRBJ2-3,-,CASRLRQGPSDTQYF,TGTGCCAGTAGGCTCCGCCAGGGTCCGTCAGATACGCAGTATTTT
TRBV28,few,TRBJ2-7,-,CASLAPYEQYF,TGTGCCAGCCTAGCCCCCTACGAGCAGTACTTC
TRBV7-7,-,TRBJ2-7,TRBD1,CASSLPGQPFYEQYF,TGTGCCAGCAGCTTACCGGGACAGCCCTTTTACGAGCAGTACTTC
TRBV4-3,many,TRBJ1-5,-,CASSQGHSQPQHF,TGCGCCAGCAGCCAGGGACACTCCCAGCCCCAGCATTTT
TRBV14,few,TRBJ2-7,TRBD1,CASSKRDSNSYEQYF,TGTGCCAGCAGCAAACGGGACAGTAACTCCTACGAGCAGTACTTC
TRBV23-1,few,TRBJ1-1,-,CASSQYGGGWTEAFF,TGCGCCAGCAGTCAATACGGGGGAGGGTGGACTGAAGCTTTCTTT
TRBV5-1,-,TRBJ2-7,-,CASSLAETGRNYEQYF,TGCGCCAGCAGCTTGGCCGAGACAGGACGGAACTACGAGCAGTACTTC
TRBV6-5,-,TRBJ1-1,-,CASSYLGGDTEAFF,TGTGCCAGCAGTTACTTAGGTGGGGACACTGAAGCTTTCTTT
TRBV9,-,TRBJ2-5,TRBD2,CASSVGGGTQETQYF,TGTGCCAGCAGCGTAGGCGGGGGGACCCAAGAGACCCAGTACTTC
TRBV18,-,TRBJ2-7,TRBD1,CASSLGQGAGIYEQYF,TGTGCCAGCTCACTCGGACAGGGGGCAGGGATCTACGAGCAGTACTTC
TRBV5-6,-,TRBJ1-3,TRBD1,CASSYDRAGNTIYF,TGTGCCAGCAGCTACGACAGGGCTGGAAACACCATATATTTT
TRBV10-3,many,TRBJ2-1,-,CAISSGRDSQKNNEQFF,TGTGCCATCAGTTCCGGCCGGGACTCACAGAAGAACAATGAGCAGTTCTTC
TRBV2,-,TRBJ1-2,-,CASSDDHKKGYTF,TGTGCCAGCAGTGATGATCACAAGAAGGGCTACACCTTC
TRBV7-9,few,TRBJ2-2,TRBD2,CASSQSGRGNTGELFF,TGTGCCAGCAGCCAGTCCGGGAGGGGAAACACCGGGGAGCTGTTTTTT
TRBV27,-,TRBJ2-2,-,CASSLRALNTGELFF,TGTGCCAGCAGTTTACGGGCCCTGAACACCGGGGAGCTGTTTTTT
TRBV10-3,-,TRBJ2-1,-,CAINQGGDEQFF,TGTGCCATCAACCAGGGGGGGGATGAGCAGTTCTTC
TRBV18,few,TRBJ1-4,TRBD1,CASSPPTGQGRGEKLFF,TGTGCCAGCTCACCACCTACTGGACAGGGTCGCGGTGAAAAACTGTTTTTT
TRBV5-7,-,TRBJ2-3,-,CASSLRQADTDTQYF,TGTGCCAGCAGCTTGAGACAGGCCGACACAGATACGCAGTATTTT
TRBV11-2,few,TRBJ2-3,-,CASSPPASDTQYF,TGTGCCAGCAGCCCGCCGGCCTCCGATACGCAGTATTTT
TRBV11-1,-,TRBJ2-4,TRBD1,CASSRPGQSNIQYF,TGTGCCAGCAGCAGACCGGGACAGTCGAACATTCAGTACTTC
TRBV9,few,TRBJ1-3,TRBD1,CASSVGGQFSGNTIYF,TGTGCCAGCAGCGTAGGGGGACAGTTCTCTGGAAACACCATATATTTT
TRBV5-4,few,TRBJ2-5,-,CASSWDYRQQETQYF,TGTGCCAGCAGCTGGGATTATCGGCAGCAAGAGACCCAGTACTTC
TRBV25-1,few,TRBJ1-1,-,CASSERNTEAFF,TGTGCCAGCAGTGAACGGAACACTGAAGCTTTCTTT
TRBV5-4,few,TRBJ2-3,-,CASSFDSDFPDTQYF,TGTGCCAGCAGCTTCGACAGCGACTTCCCAGATACGCAGTATTTT
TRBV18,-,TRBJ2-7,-,CASSPTTYEQYF,TGTGCCAGCTCACCCACAACCTACGAGCAGTACTTC
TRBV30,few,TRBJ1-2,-,CAWSPPGGDYGYTF,TGTGCCTGGAGTCCCCCGGGCGGGGACTATGGCTACACCTTC
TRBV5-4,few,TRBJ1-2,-,CASSLEAGSNNYGYTF,TGTGCCAGCAGCTTGGAGGCGGGCTCGAATAACTATGGCTACACCTTC
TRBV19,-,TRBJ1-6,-,CASSPDQGSIQTLHF,TGTGCCAGTAGTCCTGACCAAGGGAGCATCCAAACTCTCCACTTT
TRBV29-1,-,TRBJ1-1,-,CSVGFGGNTEAFF,TGCAGCGTTGGGTTCGGCGGAAACACTGAAGCTTTCTTT
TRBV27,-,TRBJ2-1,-,CASSLWTSNEQFF,TGTGCCAGCAGTTTATGGACTTCCAATGAGCAGTTCTTC
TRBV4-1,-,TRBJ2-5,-,CASSHPEETGIQETQYF,TGCGCCAGCAGCCATCCAGAGGAAACAGGGATCCAAGAGACCCAGTACTTC
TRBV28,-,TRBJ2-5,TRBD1,CASRTYSGTGLETQYF,TGTGCCAGCAGAACTTACTCCGGGACAGGGTTGGAGACCCAGTACTTC
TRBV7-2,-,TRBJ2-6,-,CASSLAPTPGANVLTF,TGTGCCAGCAGCTTAGCCCCCACTCCTGGGGCCAACGTCCTGACTTTC